This T cell receptor (beta chain) comes out of a study of shared clonotypes between healthy human individuals. In its sample, this clone was seen a few times. Sequencing used immunoSEQ multiplex PCR; TCRdb keeps in-frame clones, though not all of them. The data contain hundreds of thousands of clones, 70% to 80% of them singletons. Germline CDR1 reads MNHEY; CDR2 reads SMNVEV (reference sequence). The CDR3 length is 17 residues. Unmatched junction bases numbered 13, after V lost 2 bases and J lost 4 bases. Sequences were obtained from PBMCs. The receptor was isolated from a woman in her thirties or forties in good health. Some clones in this sample may be carry-over from other donors' samples. The chain recombines TRBV27 with TRBJ2-7; TRBD1 matches 8 bases. The CDR3 coding sequence is TGTGCCAGCAGTTTAGGTCCTCCAGGGGGCGTCAGTTACGAGCAGTACTTC. Translation gives CASSLGPPGGVSYEQYF.